Described below is a single T cell receptor beta chain sequence and its context. Its cognate antigen is unknown. This record comes from a study of T cells in tuberculosis. Study-level background: A South African cohort included IGRA-negative adolescents, latently infected IGRA-positive adolescents and adults with active tuberculosis.

The study's findings and limits: Active tuberculosis alpha repertoires lay closer to GMM-specific TCRs than controls'. Smaller alpha distances in active tuberculosis partly reflected shorter CDR3-alpha lengths.

The method was immunoSEQ multiplex PCR; TCRdb's version includes in-frame clones alone and lacks a portion of them. This sample has fewer than 40,000 clones; about 95% occur once, and the top ten carry over 2%. Latent tuberculosis screening used tuberculin skin test and IGRA at entry. The sample comprised PBMCs. This TCR was recovered from a donor aged 5-35 years with latent tuberculosis or without tuberculosis infection.

The CDR3 sequence: CASGQGWYEQYF. CDR3 in DNA: TGTGCTAGTGGTCAGGGGTGGTACGAGCAGTACTTC. The genes are TRBV12-5 and TRBJ2-7; tentatively, D is TRBD1 (6 bases). From germline, CDR1 is LGHNT and CDR2 FRNRAP. This CDR3 contains 12 residues. V was cut by 5 bases and J by 4 bases, with 9 bases left in between.